This entry concerns a single T cell receptor beta chain. This receptor's antigen is unknown. Per-base quality was not reported, and no clone a single base away is much larger than it. The record originates from a study of blood T cell repertoires in COVID-19 (dated by TCRdb to 2018 to 2020). Study-level background: Samples covering the acute and convalescent phases of COVID-19 were provided by collaborators in the United States, Italy and Spain. Where available, HLA class I and class II types were obtained from metadata supplied by the sample provider rather than from assay-based typing. The repertoires were made available in a free public database intended to serve as a resource for research on the immune response to SARS-CoV-2. The dataset comprised deeply sampled blood TCRbeta repertoires from subjects exposed to, actively infected with, or recovered from COVID-19. The samples were drawn from two sources: the first 160 participants of the ongoing ImmuneRACE study, and 1,000 to 1,500 subjects contributed by 6 global collaborators. The material from the prospective study consisted of cDNA or gDNA derived from T cells, B-cell-depleted T cells, or PBMCs. The sample metadata nearly always contained a de-identified subject ID, COVID-19 status, age in years and sex.

The immunoSEQ Assay, a bias-controlled multiplex PCR, was used to amplify TCRbeta CDR3 regions from genomic DNA. Turning to the authors' computational methods: The number of nucleated cells in each sample was estimated by amplification of reference gene primers within the assay. To quantify the absolute abundance of each unique TCRbeta CDR3 rearrangement, sequence reads were collapsed and filtered. Productive Simpson clonality was computed per sample as the square root of Simpson's diversity index over productive rearrangements. TCRdb took this table from immuneACCESS and kept in-frame rearrangements with V and J called. Such tables lack part of the clones; where checked against another copy, unresolved V genes explain under half of the gap, and the rest is unexplained. D and trimming come from the DNA, and the V and J calls and clone size come from that table. The sample records 250,000 to 300,000 clones, approximately 91% of which are singletons. Of the sample, 2% to 2.5% is held by the ten largest clones.

The study at large found these results: Clinical and demographic metadata were provided uncurated, with the amount varying by source and participant.

The collaborating institutions used their own protocols to collect whole blood in K2EDTA tubes. For TCRbeta analysis, collaborators shipped samples in one of three forms: frozen whole blood, isolated PBMCs, or DNA extracted from either of those sample types. This receptor was identified in a man between 45 and 60 years old with acute or convalescent COVID-19. Sequencing was done on a sample of peripheral blood.

The DNA sequence follows: TGTGCCACCGGGACTAGCGGGGGAAATGAGCAGTTCTTC. Its protein is CATGTSGGNEQFF. The sequence joins TRBV5-6 to TRBJ2-1, and 14 junctional nucleotides match TRBD2. CDR1 and CDR2 are read off the germline V gene as SGHDT and YYEEEE. Germline trimming amounts to 9 bases on V and 7 bases on J, with 3 as the count of junction bases outside the gene matches. The cysteine opens and the phenylalanine closes a CDR3 of 13 amino acids. Only the CDR3 region is kept as DNA, spanning 39 bases read in frame from base 1.